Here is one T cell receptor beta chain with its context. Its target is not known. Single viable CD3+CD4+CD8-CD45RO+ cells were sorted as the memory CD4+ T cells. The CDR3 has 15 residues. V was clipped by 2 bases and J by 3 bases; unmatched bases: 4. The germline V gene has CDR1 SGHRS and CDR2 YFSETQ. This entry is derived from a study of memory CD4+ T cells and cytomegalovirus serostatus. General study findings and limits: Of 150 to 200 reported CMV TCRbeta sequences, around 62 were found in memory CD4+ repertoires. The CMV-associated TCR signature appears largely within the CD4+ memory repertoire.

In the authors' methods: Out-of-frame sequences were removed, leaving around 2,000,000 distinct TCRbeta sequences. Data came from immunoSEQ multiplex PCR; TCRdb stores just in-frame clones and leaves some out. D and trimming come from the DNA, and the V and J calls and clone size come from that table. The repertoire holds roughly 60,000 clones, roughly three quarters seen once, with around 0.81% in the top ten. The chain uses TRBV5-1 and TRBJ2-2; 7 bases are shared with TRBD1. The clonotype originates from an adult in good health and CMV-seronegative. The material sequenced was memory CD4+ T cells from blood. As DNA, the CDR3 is TGCGCCAGCAGCTTATCAACAGGGGACACCGGGGAGCTGTTTTTT. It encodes CASSLSTGDTGELFF.